In its sample, the clone carrying this T cell receptor (beta chain) was seen a few times. This specimen comes from a study of blood T cell repertoires in COVID-19. Study information: Sites in the United States, Italy and Spain provided acute and convalescent COVID-19 samples. Nucleic acid was either cDNA or gDNA, and it came from T cells, B-cell-depleted T cells, or PBMCs.

Germline V gene data show CDR1 as SGHVS and CDR2 as FQNEAQ. The V segment lost 7 bases and the J segment 3 bases; nucleotides outside the gene matches: 8. The CDR3 sequence is 14 residues long. As processed by the authors: Researchers report that nucleated cell counts were estimated from reference gene primer amplification. Repertoires were generated with immunoSEQ multiplex PCR, while TCRdb's copy carries only in-frame clones and drops some. Clone size and the V and J calls come from that table; the DNA yielded D and trimming. Counted here are tens of thousands of clones, over 80% occurring once; the ten biggest clones make up over 9.5%.

This chain links TRBV7-8 with TRBJ1-1, with TRBD1 matching over 7 bases. Sequencing used peripheral blood. The source is an older woman with active or convalescent COVID-19. CDR3: CASTSDRAHTEAFF. The CDR3 nucleotides are TGTGCCAGCACCTCAGACAGGGCGCACACTGAAGCTTTCTTT.